This record covers a single TCR beta chain. Its antigen is as yet unknown. The source of the sample is a study of CD8 T cells in Susac syndrome. Findings and limits, study-wide: The CD4+ T cell repertoires in Susac syndrome did not show any clonal expansion.

CD8+ and CD4+ T cells from blood underwent TCR beta sequencing. TEMRA cells were enriched by FACS, while CD8+ and CD4+ T cells were obtained through a negative isolation that was performed magnetically. The CDR3 totals 15 residues. The J segment lost 5 bases and the V segment lost 4 bases, leaving 8 bases of the junction unmatched. Germline CDR1 reads DFQATT; CDR2 reads SNEGSKA (reference sequence). It was with random hexamers that roughly 0.45 to 1 ug RNA was reverse transcribed. TCRdb re-called the immunoSEQ multiplex PCR reads through MiXCR, storing one row per CDR3 protein. The table has about 240,000 distinct CDR3 sequences, almost 97% seen once.

This TCR was sampled from a human donor with Susac syndrome. The chain recombines TRBV20-1 with TRBJ2-1; 10 bases are shared with TRBD2. Source material: CD4+ T cells from PBMCs. This chain's CDR3 is CSATPWTSGHNEQFF. The CDR3 DNA reads TGCAGTGCTACCCCATGGACTAGCGGCCACAATGAGCAGTTCTTC.